This entry lists 30 T cell receptor beta chains sequenced from one sample in a study of blood T cell repertoires in COVID-19. The assay was immunoSEQ multiplex PCR, and TCRdb's table has in-frame clones only and misses some. Of 70,000 or so clones in the sample, 79% were seen once. The sample consisted of peripheral blood. The origin of the receptors is a human donor in a cohort sampled during active COVID-19.

V gene TRBV24-1 combines with J gene TRBJ1-5; unclear D gene. The CDR3 sequence is 14 residues long. Looked up from germline, CDR1 is KGHDR and CDR2 is SFDVKD. Trimming shortened V by 3 bases and J by 7 bases, and 12 bases separated the two germline ends. The CDR3 sequence is CATSDARGGQPQHF. CDR3 sequence (DNA): TGTGCCACCAGTGATGCGCGGGGTGGACAGCCCCAGCATTTT.

The CDR3 reads CAISPTGLQETQYF. The CDR3, as DNA: TGTGCCATCAGCCCGACAGGGCTCCAAGAGACCCAGTACTTC. The chain combines TRBV10-3 with TRBJ2-5, with TRBD1 identical over 7 bases. J gave up 1 base and V 6 bases, and 5 bases lay outside the gene matches. This CDR3 comprises 14 residues. From germline, CDR1 is ENHRY and CDR2 SYGVKD.

This sequence joins TRBV6-5 and TRBJ2-3; D may be TRBD2 (7 bases). Germline loops: CDR1 MNHEY, CDR2 SVGAGI. The CDR3 is 14 amino acids. V was shortened by 5 bases and J by 4 bases, with 13 bases between the two germline ends. The CDR3 region has the DNA TGTGCCAGCAGTAGAAGGGGGGGCTCAGATACGCAGTATTTT. Translated: CASSRRGGSDTQYF.

This chain connects TRBV2 to TRBJ2-2, with D possibly TRBD1 on 5 matching bases. The CDR3 length is 14 residues. V lost 6 bases and J 1 base, leaving 9 bases between the germline ends. Germline V gene data show CDR1 as SNHLY and CDR2 as FYNNEI. CDR3 sequence: CASSIQGNTGELFF. CDR3 nucleotides: TGTGCCAGCAGCATTCAGGGGAACACCGGGGAGCTGTTTTTT. Combining the CDR3 with reference TRBV2 and TRBJ2-2 gives the whole variable domain EPEVTQTPSHQVTQMGQEVILRCVPISNHLYFYWYRQILGQKVEFLVSFYNNEISEKSEIFDDQFSVERPDGSNFTLKIRSTKLEDSAMYFCASSIQGNTGELFFGEGSRLTVL.

For the CDR3, the DNA is TGTGCCAGCAGACCCGGACAGGGGGCTTCCTATAATTCACCCCTCCACTTT. Its translation: CASRPGQGASYNSPLHF. V is TRBV3-1 (or the pseudogene TRBV3-2) and J is TRBJ1-6, with TRBD1 identical over 11 bases. The V gene's germline CDR1 is LGHDT and CDR2 YNNKEL (reference sequence). This CDR3 comprises 17 residues. V dropped 6 bases and J dropped 1; count of bases not matched to a gene: 5.

The chain has TRBV18 and TRBJ2-4, with TRBD2 matching 7 bases. Germline values: CDR1 KGHSH, CDR2 LQKENI. The CDR3 spans 15 residues. With 2 bases clipped from V and 6 bases from J, the junction kept 7 bases outside the gene matches. As DNA, the CDR3 is TGTGCCAGCTCACCATTTGGCAGGGAGGGAAACATTCAGTACTTC. Residues: CASSPFGREGNIQYF.

With regard to this clone: This specimen includes other DNA sequences encoding the same CDR3. V gene TRBV28 combines with J gene TRBJ2-7, with D uncertain. The germline V gene encodes CDR1 MDHEN and CDR2 SYDVKM. V lost 6 bases and J lost 2, with 8 bases in between. CDR3 length: 12 residues. The CDR3 region is CASSRLAYEQYF. CDR3 nucleotide sequence: TGTGCCAGCAGCCGACTTGCCTACGAGCAGTACTTC.

This chain links TRBV9 with TRBJ2-1, with unresolved D. This CDR3 has 15 residues. Trimming removed 0 bases at V and 0 bases at J, with 7 bases between. CDR1 and CDR2 from the germline V gene are SGDLS and YYNGEE. The CDR3 spells CASSVVTSSYNEQFF. The CDR3 DNA reads TGTGCCAGCAGCGTAGTTACAAGCTCCTACAATGAGCAGTTCTTC.

The J gene is TRBJ2-7, the V gene TRBV18; the D is unclear. This CDR3 comprises 14 residues. V was cut by 2 bases and J by 5 bases, with 13 bases left in between. The germline V gene encodes CDR1 KGHSH and CDR2 LQKENI. The CDR3 DNA reads TGTGCCAGCTCACCAAGCCCATCTAACGACGAGCAGTACTTC. Translation: CASSPSPSNDEQYF.

The V call is TRBV18, the J call TRBJ2-3; a possible D gene is TRBD2 (6 bases). The CDR3 contains 17 residues. Germline CDR1 and CDR2: KGHSH and LQKENI. V lost 2 bases to trimming and J lost 0 bases, with 15 bases between them. The CDR3 reads CASSPSRAGPSTDTQYF. The CDR3 bases are TGTGCCAGCTCACCATCTAGGGCGGGACCTAGCACAGATACGCAGTATTTT.

This chain connects TRBV5-8 to TRBJ2-7, with 12 nucleotides matching TRBD2. CDR3 length equals 14 residues. Trimming at V came to 5 bases and at J to 5 bases, leaving 5 bases not matched to a gene. Germline V lookup: CDR1 SGHTS, CDR2 YDEGEE. This CDR3 is CASRPTSGSHEQYF. The CDR3 nucleotides are TGTGCCAGCAGGCCGACTAGCGGGAGCCACGAGCAGTACTTC.

The chain combines TRBV19 with TRBJ2-1; 9 nucleotides align to TRBD1. Germline V gene data show CDR1 as LNHDA and CDR2 as SQIVND (reference sequence). J was trimmed by 7 bases and V by 4 bases; bases with no gene match: 11. This CDR3 is built from 16 residues. This CDR3 reads CASSRTRDRVRNEQFF. CDR3 coding DNA: TGTGCCAGTAGTAGAACCCGGGACAGGGTCCGAAATGAGCAGTTCTTC.

This rearrangement joins TRBV18 to TRBJ1-5; D not resolved. The germline V gene has CDR1 KGHSH and CDR2 LQKENI. The V end lost 1 base, the J end lost 9 bases, and 16 bases lay between the germline ends. The CDR3 is 15 residues long. CDR3 protein: CASSPQEGGESPQHF. In DNA form, the CDR3 reads TGTGCCAGCTCACCACAAGAGGGTGGGGAATCGCCCCAGCATTTT.

The chain combines TRBV19 with TRBJ2-1; 9 bases match TRBD2. The CDR3 spans 16 residues. Germline CDR1 LNHDA, CDR2 SQIVND (reference sequence). J gave up 1 base and V 8 bases, and 9 bases lay outside the gene matches. The CDR3 bases are TGTGCCAGTCGACGAGGGAGCGGGAGGTCCTACAATGAGCAGTTCTTC. Protein product: CASRRGSGRSYNEQFF. Complete variable domain (other parts from reference TRBV19 and TRBJ2-1): DGGITQSPKYLFRKEGQNVTLSCEQNLNHDAMYWYRQDPGQGLRLIYYSQIVNDFQKGDIAEGYSVSREKKESFPLTVTSAQKNPTAFYLCASRRGSGRSYNEQFFGPGTRLTVL.

The rearrangement joins TRBV24-1 to TRBJ2-3, with TRBD2 matching 10 bases. After removal of 8 bases from V and 3 bases from J, the junction contained 13 bases not matched to a gene. The CDR3 extends over 17 amino acids. Germline V gives CDR1 KGHDR, CDR2 SFDVKD. CDR3 residues: CATTSSGGALGTDTQYF. The DNA of the CDR3 is TGTGCCACCACATCAAGCGGGGGGGCCTTGGGGACAGATACGCAGTATTTT.

The gene calls are TRBV18 and TRBJ2-7; TRBD2 might be the D (6 bases). The CDR3 spans 15 residues. Looked up from germline, CDR1 is KGHSH and CDR2 is LQKENI. Between the trimmed V and J ends, which lost 0 bases and 1 base, there was a span of 10 bases. This CDR3 reads CASSPPGGGSYEQYF. The DNA for the CDR3 is TGTGCCAGCTCACCACCGGGGGGTGGATCCTACGAGCAGTACTTC.

The chain is built from TRBV19 and TRBJ2-3; 9 bases are shared with TRBD1. The germline gives CDR1 LNHDA, CDR2 SQIVND (reference sequence). The CDR3 contains 15 residues. V shed 8 bases and J 2 bases; nucleotides not matched to a gene: 8. For the CDR3, the DNA is TGTGCCAGTTCGGACAGGGGTTCATTCACAGATACGCAGTATTTT. This translates into CASSDRGSFTDTQYF.

This chain links TRBV28 with TRBJ1-2; a weak D match, TRBD1 (6 bases). From germline, CDR1 is MDHEN and CDR2 SYDVKM. CDR3 size: 12 residues. DNA of the CDR3: TGTGTCTCGTACAGGGCCGAGAGGGGCTACACCTTC. Translating gives CVSYRAERGYTF.

The chain uses TRBV5-8 and TRBJ2-1; tentative D call: TRBD2 (6 bases). Germline CDR1 and CDR2: SGHTS and YDEGEE. The CDR3 covers 15 residues. With 0 bases removed from V and 4 bases from J, the gap between germline ends came to 11 bases. CDR3 DNA sequence: TGTGCCAGCAGCTTGGGAGCGGGTTTTTACAATGAGCAGTTCTTC. Residues: CASSLGAGFYNEQFF.

This chain uses TRBV11-3 with TRBJ2-3; 9 nucleotides agree with TRBD1. Germline loops: CDR1 SGHNT, CDR2 YENEEA. After removal of 5 bases from V and 3 bases from J, the junction contained 6 bases not matched to a gene. This CDR3 comprises 15 residues. The CDR3 region is CASSPGQGHTDTQYF. The CDR3 DNA follows: TGTGCCAGCAGCCCAGGACAGGGGCATACAGATACGCAGTATTTT.

In its sample, this clone was seen once. This sequence joins TRBV3-1 (or the pseudogene TRBV3-2) and TRBJ1-5; perhaps TRBD1 as D (5 bases). Looked up from germline, CDR1 is LGHDT and CDR2 is YNNKEL (reference sequence). CDR3 length: 15 amino acids. V lost 0 bases to trimming and J lost 9 bases, with 15 bases between them. The CDR3, as DNA: TGTGCCAGCAGCCAAGAGGGGGGTCGAGGTGGGCCCCAGCATTTT. This translates into CASSQEGGRGGPQHF.

DNA of the CDR3: TGTGCCAGCAGCTTAGTCGCCATTGGTTCCAGCTCTGGAAACACCATATATTTT. It encodes CASSLVAIGSSSGNTIYF. The chain uses TRBV7-8 and TRBJ1-3; D unclear. From germline, CDR1 is SGHVS and CDR2 FQNEAQ. This CDR3 is 18 amino acids long. V lost 1 base and J 0 bases, leaving 16 bases between the germline ends. Looking up the rest from reference TRBV7-8 and TRBJ1-3 gives the full variable domain: GAGVSQSPRYKVAKRGQDVALRCDPISGHVSLFWYQQALGQGPEFLTYFQNEAQLDKSGLPSDRFFAERPEGSVSTLKIQRTQQEDSAVYLCASSLVAIGSSSGNTIYFGEGSWLTVV.

The chain uses TRBV20-1 and TRBJ1-3, with TRBD1 matching over 9 bases. V lost 3 bases to trimming and J lost 1 base; unmatched junction nucleotides: 10. The CDR3 is 17 residues long. Germline-derived CDR1 and CDR2 are DFQATT and SNEGSKA (reference sequence). The CDR3 spells CSASSVTGGISGNTIYF. CDR3 DNA sequence: TGCAGTGCTAGTTCTGTGACAGGGGGTATTTCTGGAAACACCATATATTTT.

Points on this clone: Since the CDR3 does not end with the conserved phenylalanine or tryptophan, this likely comes from a read error. It is unclear where the CDR3 begins or ends on the DNA, so no DNA is shown, and the CDR3 is as TCRdb lists it. The CDR3 sequence: CSARHREGRKL. The V call is TRBV20-1, the J call TRBJ1-5; the DNA was not compared with TRBD1, the D call given in the table. The CDR3 length is 11 residues, termini included. Germline CDR1 is DFQATT and CDR2 is SNEGSKA (reference sequence).

The rearrangement joins TRBV6-5 to TRBJ2-1, with D perhaps TRBD2 (6 bases). Trimming pared 2 bases from V and 10 bases from J, leaving 15 bases between. The CDR3 runs 14 residues. CDR1 and CDR2 (germline): MNHEY, SVGAGI. The CDR3 DNA follows: TGTGCCAGCAGTTACAGTCCCCTAGCGAGGGAGCAGTTCTTC. Its translation: CASSYSPLAREQFF.

V gene TRBV29-1 combines with J gene TRBJ2-7, with D unclear. This CDR3 contains 12 residues. Germline lookup yields CDR1 SQVTM and CDR2 ANQGSEA. The ends were cut back, 5 bases at V and 2 bases at J, with 10 bases in the middle. The CDR3 spells CSVITLAYEQYF. The CDR3 DNA sequence: TGCAGCGTTATCACGCTAGCCTACGAGCAGTACTTC.

There are a few counts of this clone. The V gene is TRBV6-5, the J gene TRBJ1-5; D is unclear. Trimming removed 0 bases at V and 6 bases at J, with 12 bases between. The germline V gene encodes CDR1 MNHEY and CDR2 SVGAGI. This CDR3 is 15 amino acids long. Here the CDR3 reads CASSYSPGSSQPQHF. The DNA of the CDR3 is TGTGCCAGCAGTTACTCACCGGGGTCGAGTCAGCCCCAGCATTTT.

The V call is TRBV30, the J call TRBJ2-7; TRBD1 is a possible D gene (6 bases). The V end lost 7 bases, the J end lost 4 bases, and 11 bases lay between the germline ends. Germline loops: CDR1 GTSNPN, CDR2 SVGIG (reference sequence). The CDR3 extends over 11 amino acids. CDR3 loop: CASLQGYEQYF. As DNA, the CDR3 is TGTGCCTCACTACAGGGTTACGAGCAGTACTTC. Drawing the rest from reference TRBV30 and TRBJ2-7, the complete variable domain is SQTIHQWPATLVQPVGSPLSLECTVEGTSNPNLYWYRQAAGRGLQLLFYSVGIGQISSEVPQNLSASRPQDRQFILSSKKLLLSDSGFYLCASLQGYEQYFGPGTRLTVT.

The V gene is TRBV7-8, the J gene TRBJ1-3, with D unresolved. Germline V gene lookup returns CDR1 SGHVS and CDR2 FQNEAQ. Trimming left V 0 bases short and J 0 bases short, with 6 bases between. This CDR3 is 15 amino acids long. The DNA of the CDR3 is TGTGCCAGCAGCTTAGCGCACAACTCTGGAAACACCATATATTTT. Translating gives CASSLAHNSGNTIYF.

This chain links TRBV7-2 with TRBJ1-2; 7 bases fit TRBD1. CDR1 is SGHTA and CDR2 is FQGNSA in the germline V gene. The CDR3 length is 14 residues. V gave up 5 bases and J gave up 8 bases; unmatched junction bases: 11. CDR3 sequence (DNA): TGTGCCAGCAGCCCGGACAGGAAGGATATCGGCTACACCTTC. Its translation is CASSPDRKDIGYTF.